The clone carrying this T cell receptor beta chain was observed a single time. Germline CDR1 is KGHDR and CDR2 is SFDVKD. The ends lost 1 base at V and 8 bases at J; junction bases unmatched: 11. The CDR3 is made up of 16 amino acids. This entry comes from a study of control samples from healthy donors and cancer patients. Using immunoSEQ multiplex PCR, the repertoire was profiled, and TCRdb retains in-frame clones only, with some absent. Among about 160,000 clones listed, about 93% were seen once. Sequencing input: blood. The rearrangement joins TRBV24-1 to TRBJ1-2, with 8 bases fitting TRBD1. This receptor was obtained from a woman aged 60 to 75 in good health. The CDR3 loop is CATSDFGQGAGRGYTF. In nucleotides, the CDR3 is TGTGCCACCAGTGATTTCGGGCAGGGGGCGGGCCGGGGCTACACCTTC.